One sample yielded the 22 T cell receptor beta chains listed below, sequenced in a study of blood T cell repertoires in COVID-19. TCRdb's table, derived via immunoSEQ multiplex PCR, lists solely in-frame clones and lacks some. The sample carries 110,000 or so clones, roughly 79% recorded once. Sequencing was carried out using peripheral blood. These receptors all come from a woman in her 70s with acute or convalescent COVID-19.

J is TRBJ2-5 and V is TRBV5-1; D call uncertain. Per germline, CDR1 SGHRS and CDR2 YFSETQ. Trimming shortened V by 1 base and J by 5 bases, and 9 bases separated the two germline ends. The length of the CDR3 is 13 residues. The CDR3: CASSLILGETQYF. DNA for the CDR3: TGCGCCAGCAGCTTGATCTTGGGCGAGACCCAGTACTTC.

The rearrangement links TRBV20-1 to TRBJ2-7, with TRBD2 as a possible D gene (5 bases). Germline lookup yields CDR1 DFQATT and CDR2 SNEGSKA (reference sequence). The ends were cut back, 3 bases at V and 3 bases at J, with 18 bases in the middle. This CDR3 has 15 amino acids. CDR3 in amino acids: CSASDGESPRYEQYF. CDR3 in DNA: TGCAGTGCTAGTGACGGGGAGTCCCCGCGCTACGAGCAGTACTTC.

V gene TRBV19 combines with J gene TRBJ1-5; 8 bases align to TRBD1. The V and J ends lost 7 bases and 4 bases, in that order; junction bases with no gene match: 9. Per germline, CDR1 LNHDA and CDR2 SQIVND (reference sequence). The CDR3 is 15 amino acids. The CDR3 reads CASTYGQGPNQPQHF. As DNA, the CDR3 is TGTGCCAGTACCTACGGACAGGGACCTAATCAGCCCCAGCATTTT.

This sequence joins TRBV2 and TRBJ1-1, with no clear D. Trimming cost V 3 bases and J 7 bases, with 3 bases left between them. Per the germline V gene, CDR1 is SNHLY and CDR2 is FYNNEI. The CDR3 length is 10 residues. As DNA, the CDR3 is TGTGCCAGCAGTGACTATGAAGCTTTCTTT. Residues: CASSDYEAFF. Using reference TRBV2 and TRBJ1-1 for the parts outside the CDR3, the full variable domain is EPEVTQTPSHQVTQMGQEVILRCVPISNHLYFYWYRQILGQKVEFLVSFYNNEISEKSEIFDDQFSVERPDGSNFTLKIRSTKLEDSAMYFCASSDYEAFFGQGTRLTVV.

V gene TRBV7-2 combines with J gene TRBJ2-3; a weak D match, TRBD1 (6 bases). Germline V gene data show CDR1 as SGHTA and CDR2 as FQGNSA. CDR3 length equals 17 residues. V gave up 7 bases and J gave up 0 bases, with 20 bases separating them. CDR3 loop: CASIPRGLTTSTDTQYF. CDR3 coding DNA: TGTGCCAGCATCCCCAGGGGCCTTACAACTAGCACAGATACGCAGTATTTT. The complete variable domain, with remaining parts taken from reference TRBV7-2 and TRBJ2-3, reads GAGVSQSPSNKVTEKGKDVELRCDPISGHTALYWYRQSLGQGLEFLIYFQGNSAPDKSGLPSDRFSAERTGGSVSTLTIQRTQQEDSAVYLCASIPRGLTTSTDTQYFGPGTRLTVL.

The chain recombines TRBV6-5 with TRBJ1-6, with TRBD1 identical over 7 bases. Trimming took 7 bases from V and 9 from J; bases not matched to a gene: 9. The CDR3 consists of 14 residues. Germline CDR1 is MNHEY and CDR2 is SVGAGI. The CDR3 protein is CASTRRGTGSPLHF. The CDR3 DNA sequence: TGTGCCAGCACCCGCAGGGGGACTGGTTCACCCCTCCACTTT.

The rearrangement links TRBV12-2 to TRBJ2-6; the D call TRBD1 from the table was never checked on the DNA. TRBV12-2 is termed a pseudogene. The CDR3 runs to 17 residues. The CDR3 DNA reads as TGTGCAAGTCGCCTGGGACAGGTCGACTCTGGGGCCAACGTCCTGACTTTC. Protein product: CASRLGQVDSGANVLTF.

The J gene is TRBJ1-1, the V gene TRBV6-2 or TRBV6-3, with TRBD1 identical over 8 bases. Unmatched junction bases numbered 6, after V lost 2 bases and J lost 10 bases. Per germline, CDR1 MNHEY and CDR2 SVGEGT. This CDR3 has 13 residues. The CDR3 loop reads CASSYQRQGIAFF. CDR3 coding DNA: TGTGCCAGCAGTTACCAAAGACAGGGGATAGCTTTCTTT.

J is TRBJ1-1 and V is TRBV7-2; D perhaps matches TRBD1 (6 bases). Germline V gives CDR1 SGHTA, CDR2 FQGNSA. The CDR3 length is 15 residues. V lost 1 base to trimming and J lost 1 base, with 10 bases between them. CDR3 sequence: CASSLVGQRNTEAFF. CDR3 in DNA: TGTGCCAGCAGCTTAGTTGGACAGAGGAACACTGAAGCTTTCTTT.

The chain has TRBV21-1 and TRBJ2-2; TRBD2 was called by the table and not checked on the DNA. TRBV21-1 is a recognized pseudogene. The CDR3 has 15 residues. The CDR3 is CASSKVYGNTGELFF. CDR3 DNA: TGTGCCAGCAGCAAAGTATACGGGAACACCGGGGAGCTGTTTTTT.

This clone occurred a few times. The chain has TRBV2 and TRBJ1-2; TRBD1 agrees at 7 bases. CDR3 length: 14 residues. Germline CDR1 and CDR2: SNHLY and FYNNEI. After removal of 5 bases from V and 3 bases from J, the junction contained 6 bases not matched to a gene. CDR3: CASSRQGGYYGYTF. DNA for the CDR3: TGTGCCAGCAGTAGACAGGGAGGCTACTATGGCTACACCTTC. Drawing the rest from reference TRBV2 and TRBJ1-2, the complete variable domain is EPEVTQTPSHQVTQMGQEVILRCVPISNHLYFYWYRQILGQKVEFLVSFYNNEISEKSEIFDDQFSVERPDGSNFTLKIRSTKLEDSAMYFCASSRQGGYYGYTFGSGTRLTVV.

This chain connects TRBV5-1 to TRBJ2-2; 7 bases match TRBD1. The CDR3 has 16 amino acids. Germline V gene sequence: CDR1 SGHRS, CDR2 YFSETQ. J gave up 3 bases and V 4 bases, and 9 bases lay outside the gene matches. CDR3 DNA sequence: TGCGCCAGCAGCCCCTCGGTCACAGGGGACACCGGGGAGCTGTTTTTT. Encoded protein: CASSPSVTGDTGELFF.

The rearrangement joins TRBV27 to TRBJ1-1, with D unresolved. Germline V gives CDR1 MNHEY, CDR2 SMNVEV (reference sequence). The CDR3 consists of 15 residues. V lost 5 bases, J lost 0 bases, and 13 bases lay in between. The DNA of the CDR3 is TGTGCCAGCAGTAGGGTGGGAGTCATGAACACTGAAGCTTTCTTT. It specifies CASSRVGVMNTEAFF.

The rearrangement links TRBV9 to TRBJ1-1; D not resolved. Germline loops: CDR1 SGDLS, CDR2 YYNGEE. The V and J ends lost 3 bases and 0 bases respectively, with 6 bases between them. CDR3 length equals 13 residues. DNA for the CDR3: TGTGCCAGCAGCGGAACAGTGAACACTGAAGCTTTCTTT. It encodes CASSGTVNTEAFF.

The rearrangement uses TRBV20-1 and TRBJ2-1; 11 nucleotides line up with TRBD2. Trimming removed 3 bases from V and 7 bases from J; junction bases left unmatched: 5. The CDR3 totals 14 residues. CDR1 is DFQATT, CDR2 SNEGSKA, per germline (reference sequence). The CDR3 protein is CSASSGGAWNEQFF. The CDR3, as DNA: TGCAGTGCTAGTAGCGGGGGGGCCTGGAATGAGCAGTTCTTC.

This clone has a single count. V and J are TRBV3-1 (or the pseudogene TRBV3-2) and TRBJ2-2, with 8 bases aligning to TRBD1. From germline, CDR1 is LGHDT and CDR2 YNNKEL (reference sequence). This CDR3 has 14 amino acids. V lost 6 bases and J lost 3; bases outside the gene matches: 3. The CDR3 protein is CASRGDRYTGELFF. Written as DNA, the CDR3 is TGTGCCAGCAGGGGGGACAGGTACACCGGGGAGCTGTTTTTT.

The chain joins TRBV4-3 to TRBJ2-5, with a weak D call TRBD2 (6 bases). Germline-derived CDR1 and CDR2 are LGHNA and YSLEER. This CDR3 region has 14 residues. V gave up 1 base and J gave up 2 bases, with 8 bases separating them. This CDR3 reads CASSQGLGQETQYF. CDR3 coding DNA: TGCGCCAGCAGCCAAGGACTAGGACAAGAGACCCAGTACTTC.

The chain is built from TRBV3-1 (or the pseudogene TRBV3-2) and TRBJ1-1; 7 nucleotides match TRBD1. J lost 5 bases, V lost 4 bases, and 7 bases had no gene match. The CDR3 has 14 residues. Germline V gene lookup returns CDR1 LGHDT and CDR2 YNNKEL (reference sequence). The CDR3 is CASSPGRGRTEAFF. DNA for the CDR3: TGTGCCAGCAGCCCCGGCAGGGGGAGGACTGAAGCTTTCTTT.

This sequence joins TRBV3-1 (or the pseudogene TRBV3-2) and TRBJ2-3; perhaps TRBD2 as D (5 bases). This CDR3 region has 15 residues. Deletions cut 1 base from V and 0 bases from J, with 8 bases between. Germline V gives CDR1 LGHDT, CDR2 YNNKEL (reference sequence). The CDR3 coding sequence is TGTGCCAGCAGCCAAGTTCGGGGTAGCACAGATACGCAGTATTTT. Translated, it gives CASSQVRGSTDTQYF.

The chain has TRBV29-1 and TRBJ2-2; D call uncertain. This CDR3 region has 15 residues. The germline gives CDR1 SQVTM, CDR2 ANQGSEA. Trimming cost V 7 bases and J 0 bases, with 15 bases left between them. In nucleotides, the CDR3 is TGCAGCGCCCTAAGGCCCAGGCCGAACACCGGGGAGCTGTTTTTT. Translation gives CSALRPRPNTGELFF.

The V gene is TRBV19, the J gene TRBJ1-4; possible D gene TRBD1, 5 bases. V lost 4 bases, J lost 4 bases, and 10 bases lay in between. Per the germline V gene, CDR1 is LNHDA and CDR2 is SQIVND (reference sequence). The CDR3 loop spans 14 amino acids. CDR3 DNA: TGTGCCAGTAGTAAGACAGTTGATAATGAAAAACTGTTTTTT. The encoded protein is CASSKTVDNEKLFF.

The gene calls are TRBV30 and TRBJ1-1; D might be TRBD1 (6 bases). Looked up from germline, CDR1 is GTSNPN and CDR2 is SVGIG (reference sequence). V gave up 2 bases and J gave up 11 bases, with 12 bases separating them. This CDR3 comprises 11 residues. CDR3 coding DNA: TGTGCCTGGAGTCGTACTAGGGGGGCTTTCTTT. This encodes CAWSRTRGAFF.